Each of the 28 T cell receptor beta chains below was sequenced from the same sample in a study of neoadjuvant anti-PD-1 for oral cavity cancer. Using immunoSEQ multiplex PCR, the repertoire was profiled, and TCRdb retains in-frame clones only, with some absent. This sample has some 4,600 clones, with 58% found just once. Sequencing used tumor tissue, obtained before nivolumab (anti-PD-1) treatment. The receptors originated from a person aged 40 to 85 with oral cavity squamous cell carcinoma.

This clone was seen more than once but under ten times. J is TRBJ2-7 and V is TRBV5-1; D is perhaps TRBD2 (6 bases). The germline V and J ends were trimmed by 0 bases and 7 bases, with 17 bases remaining between them. The CDR3 consists of 15 residues. CDR1 and CDR2 (germline): SGHRS, YFSETQ. CDR3 sequence (DNA): TGCGCCAGCAGCTTGGTCGGGACTTCTAAGGGGGAGCAGTACTTC. Amino acid sequence: CASSLVGTSKGEQYF.

The chain joins TRBV9 to TRBJ1-6; TRBD1 matches at 9 bases. The CDR3 has 15 amino acids. In germline, CDR1 is SGDLS, CDR2 YYNGEE. V dropped 4 bases and J dropped 10; count of bases not matched to a gene: 9. This CDR3 is CASSTTGTGTSPLHF. CDR3 coding DNA: TGTGCCAGCAGCACAACCGGGACAGGGACCTCACCCCTCCACTTT. Based on the CDR3 plus reference TRBV9 and TRBJ1-6, the full variable domain is DSGVTQTPKHLITATGQRVTLRCSPRSGDLSVYWYQQSLDQGLQFLIQYYNGEERAKGNILERFSAQQFPDLHSELNLSSLELGDSALYFCASSTTGTGTSPLHFGNGTRLTVT.

The CDR3 region is CASSPGTGSYNEQFF. The CDR3 nucleotides are TGCGCCAGCAGCCCCGGGACAGGCTCCTACAATGAGCAGTTCTTC. This chain joins TRBV5-1 and TRBJ2-1; 8 positions agree with TRBD1. In germline, CDR1 is SGHRS, CDR2 YFSETQ. The CDR3 contains 15 residues. V was pared by 4 bases and J by 0 bases, with 3 bases of the junction left unmatched. The complete variable domain, with remaining parts taken from reference TRBV5-1 and TRBJ2-1, reads KAGVTQTPRYLIKTRGQQVTLSCSPISGHRSVSWYQQTPGQGLQFLFEYFSETQRNKGNFPGRFSGRQFSNSRSEMNVSTLELGDSALYLCASSPGTGSYNEQFFGPGTRLTVL.

The genes are TRBV4-2 and TRBJ2-7, with D hard to call. The CDR3 contains 16 residues. The germline gives CDR1 LGHNA, CDR2 YNFKEQ. V gave up 4 bases and J gave up 0 bases, with 16 bases separating them. CDR3: CASSRIDSRSSYEQYF. The CDR3 DNA reads as TGTGCCAGCAGCCGGATAGACTCGCGAAGCTCCTACGAGCAGTACTTC.

V gene TRBV30 combines with J gene TRBJ2-1; TRBD2 matches at 13 bases. The CDR3 totals 14 residues. V lost 3 bases to trimming and J lost 7 bases; unmatched junction nucleotides: 3. Germline V lookup: CDR1 GTSNPN, CDR2 SVGIG (reference sequence). The CDR3 protein is CAWSRTSGSNEQFF. The CDR3 DNA reads TGTGCCTGGAGCCGGACTAGCGGGAGTAATGAGCAGTTCTTC.

This chain connects TRBV7-9 to TRBJ2-5; D might be TRBD2 (6 bases). V lost 5 bases, J lost 0 bases, and 13 bases lay in between. The length of the CDR3 is 15 residues. Germline CDR1 reads SEHNR; CDR2 reads FQNEAQ (reference sequence). The CDR3 sequence is CASSQRLGHQETQYF. The CDR3 region has the DNA TGTGCCAGCAGCCAGAGACTAGGCCACCAAGAGACCCAGTACTTC.

The V and J genes are TRBV2 and TRBJ1-2; a possible D gene is TRBD1 (6 bases). The CDR3 is 13 residues long. Trimming cost V 2 bases and J 8 bases, with 12 bases left between them. The germline gives CDR1 SNHLY, CDR2 FYNNEI. Here the CDR3 reads CASSERGIGGYTF. CDR3 DNA: TGTGCCAGCAGTGAAAGGGGGATTGGCGGCTACACCTTC.

This chain links TRBV9 with TRBJ1-1, with a possible D match to TRBD1 (6 bases). V was cut by 3 bases and J by 3 bases, with 12 bases left in between. CDR1 and CDR2 from the germline V gene are SGDLS and YYNGEE. There are 14 residues in the CDR3. The CDR3 protein is CASSAGEMDTEAFF. CDR3 DNA sequence: TGTGCCAGCAGCGCAGGGGAGATGGACACTGAAGCTTTCTTT.

The chain uses TRBV1 and TRBJ2-7; the table's D call TRBD2 went unverified against the DNA. TRBV1 is noted as a pseudogene. The CDR3 is 17 residues long. CDR3 sequence: CTSSRELTSGRSYEQYF. DNA of the CDR3: TGCACCAGCAGCCGAGAACTTACTAGCGGGAGATCCTACGAGCAGTACTTC.

The chain couples TRBV30 to TRBJ1-1; 8 bases align to TRBD1. CDR1 GTSNPN and CDR2 SVGIG come from the germline V gene (reference sequence). After removal of 3 bases from V and 0 bases from J, the junction contained 0 bases not matched to a gene. This CDR3 region has 13 residues. The CDR3 DNA sequence: TGTGCCTGGAGGGACAGGGTGAACACTGAAGCTTTCTTT. Translated, it gives CAWRDRVNTEAFF.

The gene calls are TRBV11-1 and TRBJ1-1; possible D gene TRBD1, 5 bases. V lost 8 bases and J lost 2, with 12 bases in between. The CDR3 totals 13 residues. Germline V gene lookup returns CDR1 SGHAT and CDR2 FQDESV (reference sequence). The DNA for the CDR3 is TGTGCCAGCGAGGAGGGGCTCAACACTGAAGCTTTCTTT. This encodes CASEEGLNTEAFF. The variable domain in full, completed from reference TRBV11-1 and TRBJ1-1, reads EAEVAQSPRYKITEKSQAVAFWCDPISGHATLYWYRQILGQGPELLVQFQDESVVDDSQLPKDRFSAERLKGVDSTLKIQPAELGDSAMYLCASEEGLNTEAFFGQGTRLTVV.

The chain uses TRBV5-5 and TRBJ2-7; 8 bases agree with TRBD2. Germline V CDR1 and CDR2: SGHKS, YYEKEE (reference sequence). Germline trimming cut 4 bases from V and 2 bases from J; bases unmatched to any gene: 5. This CDR3 has 14 residues. CDR3 region: CASSRGGSPYEQYF. DNA of the CDR3: TGTGCCAGCAGCCGCGGGGGGTCGCCCTACGAGCAGTACTTC. The full variable domain, its missing parts supplied by reference TRBV5-5 and TRBJ2-7, is DAGVTQSPTHLIKTRGQQVTLRCSPISGHKSVSWYQQVLGQGPQFIFQYYEKEERGRGNFPDRFSARQFPNYSSELNVNALLLGDSALYLCASSRGGSPYEQYFGPGTRLTVT.

J is TRBJ2-7 and V is TRBV2; perhaps D is TRBD1 or TRBD2 (5 bases each). Germline lookup yields CDR1 SNHLY and CDR2 FYNNEI. The CDR3 covers 17 residues. The V end lost 6 bases, the J end lost 3 bases, and 24 bases lay between the germline ends. Here the CDR3 DNA reads TGTGCCAGCAGAGTCTCGGCGGGCAGGGTGGCCGACTACGAGCAGTACTTC. The encoded protein is CASRVSAGRVADYEQYF.

The CDR3 loop reads CASSSAGALNTEAFF. CDR3 in DNA: TGTGCCAGCAGCTCCGCAGGGGCCCTGAACACTGAAGCTTTCTTT. The rearrangement joins TRBV14 to TRBJ1-1, with a weak D call TRBD1 (6 bases). CDR3 length: 15 residues. The V and J ends lost 5 bases and 0 bases respectively, with 13 bases between them. The germline gives CDR1 SGHDN, CDR2 FVKESK.

J is TRBJ2-7 and V is TRBV21-1; whether TRBD1, the table's D call, matches the DNA was not checked. TRBV21-1 is shown as a pseudogene. The CDR3 consists of 13 residues. DNA of the CDR3: TGTGCCAGCCGCCTGGACAACTCCTACGAGCAGTACTTC. Encoded protein: CASRLDNSYEQYF.

CDR3 loop: CASSPRAPPYEQYF. The CDR3, as DNA: TGTGCCAGCAGCCCCAGGGCACCCCCCTACGAGCAGTACTTC. The chain carries TRBV7-8 and TRBJ2-7; perhaps TRBD1 as D (5 bases). There are 14 residues in the CDR3. Germline-derived CDR1 and CDR2 are SGHVS and FQNEAQ. V lost 5 bases to trimming and J lost 2 bases, with 13 bases between them. Looking up the rest from reference TRBV7-8 and TRBJ2-7 gives the full variable domain: GAGVSQSPRYKVAKRGQDVALRCDPISGHVSLFWYQQALGQGPEFLTYFQNEAQLDKSGLPSDRFFAERPEGSVSTLKIQRTQQEDSAVYLCASSPRAPPYEQYFGPGTRLTVT.

This clone appeared a few times. The J gene is TRBJ2-7, the V gene TRBV11-2; 12 nucleotides align to TRBD1. The trim removed 5 bases at V and 3 bases at J, leaving 5 bases unmatched. The germline V gene encodes CDR1 SGHAT and CDR2 FQNNGV. The CDR3 sequence is 15 residues long. The CDR3 DNA reads as TGTGCCAGCAGCGGGGGACAGGGGGCCCGCTACGAGCAGTACTTC. This codes for CASSGGQGARYEQYF.

J is TRBJ1-2 and V is TRBV30; a possible D gene is TRBD1 (6 bases). V was pared by 2 bases and J by 5 bases, with 15 bases between. CDR1 and CDR2 from the germline V gene are GTSNPN and SVGIG (reference sequence). This CDR3 comprises 14 residues. In nucleotides, the CDR3 is TGTGCCTGGAGTCGACAACAGGGAAGGTATGGCTACACCTTC. Translation gives CAWSRQQGRYGYTF.

V usage is TRBV6-5 and J usage is TRBJ1-1; no reliable D call. Germline CDR1 reads MNHEY; CDR2 reads SVGAGI. This CDR3 contains 15 residues. The germline V and J ends were trimmed by 5 bases and 3 bases, with 16 bases remaining between them. The CDR3 sequence: CASSLGRVFDTEAFF. CDR3 sequence (DNA): TGTGCCAGCAGTCTAGGACGCGTTTTTGACACTGAAGCTTTCTTT.

The CDR3 loop is CASSLVSNYEQYF. CDR3 bases: TGTGCCAGCAGTTTAGTCTCTAACTACGAGCAGTACTTC. This chain links TRBV28 with TRBJ2-7; D is unresolved. CDR1 is MDHEN and CDR2 is SYDVKM in the germline V gene. V was clipped by 2 bases and J by 3 bases, with 8 bases between them. This CDR3 comprises 13 residues.

This chain connects TRBV7-9 to TRBJ2-1, with TRBD1 identical over 8 bases. The trim removed 1 base at V and 0 bases at J, leaving 5 bases unmatched. The CDR3 extends over 17 amino acids. Germline assignment: CDR1 SEHNR and CDR2 FQNEAQ (reference sequence). CDR3: CASSLDRGTHSYNEQFF. CDR3 DNA: TGTGCCAGCAGCTTAGACAGGGGGACACACTCCTACAATGAGCAGTTCTTC. Together with reference TRBV7-9 and TRBJ2-1, the CDR3 gives the full variable domain: DTGVSQNPRHKITKRGQNVTFRCDPISEHNRLYWYRQTLGQGPEFLTYFQNEAQLEKSRLLSDRFSAERPKGSFSTLEIQRTEQGDSAMYLCASSLDRGTHSYNEQFFGPGTRLTVL.

This sequence joins TRBV2 and TRBJ1-5; the D is unclear. The CDR3 has 13 residues. V was pared by 5 bases and J by 3 bases, with 8 bases between. Germline V gene data show CDR1 as SNHLY and CDR2 as FYNNEI. The CDR3 nucleotides read TGTGCCAGCAGTCCAGAGCACAATCAGCCCCAGCATTTT. Translation: CASSPEHNQPQHF.

This sequence joins TRBV7-9 and TRBJ1-4; maybe TRBD1 (5 bases). V lost 3 bases and J 8 bases, leaving 22 bases between the germline ends. In germline, CDR1 is SEHNR, CDR2 FQNEAQ (reference sequence). The CDR3 runs 17 residues. The CDR3 sequence: CASSLKLPEGRGEKLFF. CDR3 sequence (DNA): TGTGCCAGCAGCTTGAAACTCCCGGAAGGTCGGGGGGAAAAACTGTTTTTT. The whole variable domain, remainder taken from reference TRBV7-9 and TRBJ1-4, is DTGVSQNPRHKITKRGQNVTFRCDPISEHNRLYWYRQTLGQGPEFLTYFQNEAQLEKSRLLSDRFSAERPKGSFSTLEIQRTEQGDSAMYLCASSLKLPEGRGEKLFFGSGTQLSVL.

The chain combines TRBV6-1 with TRBJ1-4; TRBD1 aligns across 8 bases. Germline CDR1 reads MNHNS; CDR2 reads SASEGT. There are 14 residues in the CDR3. Trimming cost V 5 bases and J 3 bases; bases outside gene matches: 2. In DNA, the CDR3 is TGTGCCAGCAGTCGACAGGGGTCTAATGAAAAACTGTTTTTT. Encoded protein: CASSRQGSNEKLFF.

This clone was counted between two and nine times. The chain recombines TRBV5-1 with TRBJ1-2, with no clear D. The germline CDR1 and CDR2 sequences are SGHRS and YFSETQ. The CDR3 is 15 residues long. V lost 6 bases, J lost 3 bases, and 18 bases lay in between. Here the CDR3 reads CASTQSLGAHYGYTF. DNA for the CDR3: TGCGCCAGCACTCAGTCCCTCGGCGCACACTATGGCTACACCTTC.

The chain joins TRBV10-3 to TRBJ2-3, with 7 bases that match TRBD1. This CDR3 has 15 amino acids. CDR1 and CDR2 (germline): ENHRY, SYGVKD. Trimming removed 5 bases from V and 1 base from J; junction bases left unmatched: 6. CDR3 sequence (DNA): TGTGCCATCAGTCCGGACAGGATAGGCACAGATACGCAGTATTTT. Its translation is CAISPDRIGTDTQYF.

V gene TRBV21-1 combines with J gene TRBJ1-2. TRBV21-1 is termed a pseudogene. The CDR3 contains 13 residues. The CDR3 DNA follows: TGTGCCAGCAGTATGCCGGGTGGCTATGGCTACACCTTC. This translates into CASSMPGGYGYTF.

This clone was observed once. This sequence joins TRBV2 and TRBJ1-6, with 7 positions matching TRBD1. J gave up 6 bases and V 4 bases, and 6 bases lay outside the gene matches. This CDR3 has 15 residues. The V gene's germline CDR1 is SNHLY and CDR2 FYNNEI. The CDR3, as DNA: TGTGCCAGCAGTGCGTCCGGGACAGCTAATTCACCCCTCCACTTT. Translating gives CASSASGTANSPLHF.